One and the same sample provided the 23 T cell receptor beta chains below, sequenced in a study of T-cell memory formation after mild COVID-19. MiXCR, run by TCRdb on the 5' RACE reads, gives a single entry per CDR3 protein. The repertoire holds 100,000 to 150,000 distinct CDR3 sequences, with about 6% as singletons. Sample: PBMCs or a T cell subset sorted from them (not recorded which). Receptor source: an adult woman who had mild COVID-19 (a few samples of this study predate the infection). Cell type and time point are not known.

This clonotype was observed at least ten times. The CDR3 spells CASGQGGNQPQHF. The CDR3, as DNA: TGTGCCAGCGGACAGGGCGGAAATCAGCCCCAGCATTTT. The chain employs TRBV2 and TRBJ1-5; 8 nucleotides match TRBD1. CDR3 size: 13 residues. Germline CDR1 is SNHLY and CDR2 is FYNNEI. Losses at the gene ends were 8 bases for V and 4 bases for J; bases not matched to a gene: 4.

The chain joins TRBV4-1 to TRBJ1-4; 7 bases are shared with TRBD1. Germline assignment: CDR1 MGHRA and CDR2 YSYEKL. V gave up 2 bases and J gave up 8 bases; unmatched junction bases: 17. This CDR3 has 18 residues. Written as DNA, the CDR3 is TGCGCCAGCAGCCAAAGGCCGAGAGGGGAGACAGGGAAGGAAAAACTGTTTTTT. Its protein product is CASSQRPRGETGKEKLFF.

This clonotype was seen many times. This rearrangement joins TRBV7-9 to TRBJ2-7; tentative D call: TRBD2 (6 bases). V lost 4 bases and J lost 3, with 16 bases in between. The germline V gene has CDR1 SEHNR and CDR2 FQNEAQ (reference sequence). This CDR3 has 15 residues. The CDR3 reads CASSSGRGRFYEQYF. In nucleotides, the CDR3 is TGTGCCAGCAGCTCCGGCCGTGGGAGGTTCTACGAGCAGTACTTC.

This clonotype occurred a few times. The V and J genes are TRBV4-2 and TRBJ2-3, with D tentatively TRBD2 (6 bases). The CDR3 length is 16 residues. From germline, CDR1 is LGHNA and CDR2 YNFKEQ. Trimming shortened V by 0 bases and J by 0 bases, and 10 bases separated the two germline ends. This chain's CDR3 is CASSQDWRGSTDTQYF. Here the CDR3 DNA reads TGTGCCAGCAGCCAAGATTGGCGGGGCAGCACAGATACGCAGTATTTT.

This clonotype was found a few times. The chain uses TRBV30 and TRBJ2-4; D tentatively reads TRBD1 or TRBD2 (5 bases each). The germline V gene encodes CDR1 GTSNPN and CDR2 SVGIG (reference sequence). The CDR3 runs 15 residues. The V end was cut by 3 bases, the J end by 5 bases, with 17 bases between. CDR3 region: CAWSAGHRGQNIQYF. CDR3 bases: TGTGCCTGGAGCGCCGGCCACCGGGGCCAAAACATTCAGTACTTC.

Many counts were recorded for this clonotype. V is TRBV14 and J is TRBJ2-3; TRBD1 is a possible D gene (5 bases). CDR3 length: 16 amino acids. Germline CDR1 is SGHDN and CDR2 is FVKESK. V shed 3 bases and J shed 4 bases, with 17 bases lying between them. The CDR3 DNA sequence: TGTGCCAGCAGCCAGCAGGGATGGGGTTTAGCAGATACGCAGTATTTT. Translated: CASSQQGWGLADTQYF. The whole variable domain, filled in from reference TRBV14 and TRBJ2-3, reads EAGVTQFPSHSVIEKGQTVTLRCDPISGHDNLYWYRRVMGKEIKFLLHFVKESKQDESGMPNNRFLAERTGGTYSTLKVQPAELEDSGVYFCASSQQGWGLADTQYFGPGTRLTVL.

The V and J genes are TRBV5-1 and TRBJ1-2, with D perhaps TRBD1 (6 bases). Germline V CDR1 and CDR2: SGHRS, YFSETQ. The V end was cut by 0 bases, the J end by 12 bases, with 12 bases between. CDR3 length equals 12 residues. The CDR3 DNA sequence: TGCGCCAGCAGCTTGGACAGGGAGGGAAACACCTTC. Encoded protein: CASSLDREGNTF.

This clonotype was counted a few times. The chain recombines TRBV5-1 with TRBJ2-7; tentatively, D is TRBD1 or TRBD2 (5 bases each). V was clipped by 4 bases and J by 6 bases, with 11 bases between them. The germline V gene has CDR1 SGHRS and CDR2 YFSETQ. This CDR3 has 12 residues. DNA of the CDR3: TGCGCCAGCAGCGGCAAGGGGAGCGAGCAGTACTTC. It codes for CASSGKGSEQYF. Full variable domain (remainder filled in from reference TRBV5-1 and TRBJ2-7): KAGVTQTPRYLIKTRGQQVTLSCSPISGHRSVSWYQQTPGQGLQFLFEYFSETQRNKGNFPGRFSGRQFSNSRSEMNVSTLELGDSALYLCASSGKGSEQYFGPGTRLTVT.

The count of this clonotype is one. This chain connects TRBV5-4 to TRBJ2-5; 10 positions match TRBD2. Germline V gene data show CDR1 as SGHNT and CDR2 as YYREEE (reference sequence). The CDR3 spans 15 residues. The J segment lost 4 bases and the V segment lost 2 bases, leaving 5 bases of the junction unmatched. The CDR3 loop reads CASSLPSGRTETQYF. In DNA, the CDR3 is TGTGCCAGCAGCTTACCTAGCGGGAGAACAGAGACCCAGTACTTC.

This clonotype showed up many times. CDR3 coding DNA: TGCGCCAGCAGCTTGGGACAGAATCAGCCCCAGCATTTT. It translates to CASSLGQNQPQHF. The V call is TRBV5-1, the J call TRBJ1-5; possibly TRBD1 for D (5 bases). Germline V gives CDR1 SGHRS, CDR2 YFSETQ. Trimming took 0 bases from V and 4 from J, leaving 5 bases between them. This CDR3 region has 13 residues.

This clonotype has a handful of counts. The chain is built from TRBV4-3 and TRBJ2-7, with 12 bases that match TRBD2. Germline CDR1 is LGHNA and CDR2 is YSLEER. The trim removed 6 bases at V and 2 bases at J, leaving 5 bases unmatched. The CDR3 contains 15 residues. The CDR3 here is CASSTGLAGPYEQYF. The CDR3 DNA reads as TGCGCCAGCAGTACAGGACTAGCGGGACCCTACGAGCAGTACTTC.

At least ten counts were recorded for this clonotype. The rearrangement joins TRBV5-1 to TRBJ2-5; a possible D gene is TRBD1 (7 bases). CDR1 and CDR2 from the germline V gene are SGHRS and YFSETQ. V dropped 3 bases and J dropped 2 bases, with 17 bases sitting between them. The CDR3 length is 16 residues. CDR3 DNA: TGCGCCAGCAGCTACCTACTGACAGGGACTCAAGAGACCCAGTACTTC. This codes for CASSYLLTGTQETQYF.

This chain joins TRBV3-1 and TRBJ2-1, with D perhaps matching TRBD1 or TRBD2 (5 bases each). Looked up from germline, CDR1 is LGHDT and CDR2 is YNNKEL (reference sequence). The CDR3 contains 14 residues. V lost 4 bases and J lost 8, with 15 bases in between. The DNA for the CDR3 is TGTGCCAGCAGCCCGGGACCGGCGATCTATGAGCAGTTCTTC. This gives the protein CASSPGPAIYEQFF.

This clonotype was seen only a few times. The chain is built from TRBV18 and TRBJ1-4; possibly TRBD1 for D (6 bases). CDR3 length: 13 residues. V lost 6 bases, J lost 8 bases, and 13 bases lay in between. From germline, CDR1 is KGHSH and CDR2 LQKENI. The CDR3 reads CASSTGLQEKLFF. The DNA of the CDR3 is TGTGCCAGCTCTACAGGGTTGCAGGAAAAACTGTTTTTT.

This clonotype was observed a few times. This chain links TRBV24-1 with TRBJ2-1; 7 nucleotides agree with TRBD2. V shed 3 bases and J 7 bases; nucleotides not matched to a gene: 2. The CDR3 spans 13 residues. Germline-derived CDR1 and CDR2 are KGHDR and SFDVKD. The CDR3 DNA sequence: TGTGCCACCAGTGATCCCGGGGGGAATGAGCAGTTCTTC. This gives the protein CATSDPGGNEQFF.

This clonotype has a handful of counts. V is TRBV5-1 and J is TRBJ2-1; 11 nucleotides align to TRBD2. Germline trimming cut 6 bases from V and 2 bases from J; bases unmatched to any gene: 4. From germline, CDR1 is SGHRS and CDR2 YFSETQ. CDR3 size: 15 residues. The CDR3 nucleotides are TGCGCCAGCACTGCTAGCGGGAGGACCTACAATGAGCAGTTCTTC. It is translated as CASTASGRTYNEQFF. The variable domain in full, with the rest retrieved from reference TRBV5-1 and TRBJ2-1, is KAGVTQTPRYLIKTRGQQVTLSCSPISGHRSVSWYQQTPGQGLQFLFEYFSETQRNKGNFPGRFSGRQFSNSRSEMNVSTLELGDSALYLCASTASGRTYNEQFFGPGTRLTVL.

A few counts support this clonotype. This chain links TRBV7-9 with TRBJ1-5; D not certain. Per germline, CDR1 SEHNR and CDR2 FQNEAQ (reference sequence). V lost 1 base and J lost 0, with 13 bases in between. The CDR3 has 17 residues. The CDR3 region is CASSLVGSAYSNQPQHF. CDR3 DNA sequence: TGTGCCAGCAGCTTAGTAGGTTCGGCTTATAGCAATCAGCCCCAGCATTTT. Using reference TRBV7-9 and TRBJ1-5 for the parts outside the CDR3, the full variable domain is DTGVSQNPRHKITKRGQNVTFRCDPISEHNRLYWYRQTLGQGPEFLTYFQNEAQLEKSRLLSDRFSAERPKGSFSTLEIQRTEQGDSAMYLCASSLVGSAYSNQPQHFGDGTRLSIL.

This clonotype was found many times. V gene TRBV29-1 combines with J gene TRBJ2-3; D is unclear. V was trimmed by 4 bases and J by 4 bases, leaving 0 bases between them. Per the germline V gene, CDR1 is SQVTM and CDR2 is ANQGSEA. This CDR3 is built from 9 residues. CDR3 residues: CSVADTQYF. Here the CDR3 DNA reads TGCAGCGTTGCAGATACGCAGTATTTT.

This clonotype has only a few counts. The chain recombines TRBV20-1 with TRBJ1-1; 12 nucleotides match TRBD1. The V segment lost 6 bases and the J segment 1 base; nucleotides outside the gene matches: 6. Germline CDR1 and CDR2: DFQATT and SNEGSKA (reference sequence). The CDR3 spans 15 residues. CDR3 nucleotide sequence: TGCAGTGCCACTGGGACAGGGGGCACGAACACTGAAGCTTTCTTT. This codes for CSATGTGGTNTEAFF.

This clonotype was detected many times. The genes are TRBV5-1 and TRBJ2-3; D ambiguous. The CDR3 contains 12 residues. Trimming pared 0 bases from V and 8 bases from J, leaving 7 bases between. The germline CDR1 and CDR2 sequences are SGHRS and YFSETQ. The CDR3 bases are TGCGCCAGCAGCTTGGAGCAACCTACGCAGTATTTT. Amino acids: CASSLEQPTQYF.

There are a few counts of this clonotype. The chain has TRBV21-1 and TRBJ2-3; TRBD1 is the table's D call, not checked against the DNA. TRBV21-1 is a recognized pseudogene. The CDR3 contains 14 residues. The CDR3 nucleotides read TGTGCCAGCACAGGACAGGCTAGCACAGATACGCAGTATTTT. It specifies CASTGQASTDTQYF.

Ten or more counts support this clonotype. The chain links TRBV9 to TRBJ2-5, with 7 bases matching TRBD2. There are 15 residues in the CDR3. Germline V CDR1 and CDR2: SGDLS, YYNGEE. With V trimmed by 2 bases and J by 0 bases, 4 bases remained unmatched. The CDR3 DNA reads TGTGCCAGCAGCGTGGGAGCGGGGTACCAAGAGACCCAGTACTTC. It translates to CASSVGAGYQETQYF.

This clonotype was counted only a few times. V is TRBV20-1 and J is TRBJ1-1; a weak D match, TRBD1 (5 bases). Trimming left V 6 bases short and J 3 bases short, with 14 bases between. The germline CDR1 and CDR2 sequences are DFQATT and SNEGSKA (reference sequence). This CDR3 has 13 amino acids. The CDR3 loop reads CSAIIDRDTEAFF. DNA of the CDR3: TGCAGTGCAATCATTGACAGAGACACTGAAGCTTTCTTT.